This T cell receptor beta chain was recorded in a study of blood T cell repertoires in COVID-19. As for the study in general: Spain, Italy and the United States supplied samples that represented acute and convalescent COVID-19.

Clinical histories supplied by participants themselves formed the basis of cohort assignment. Only in-frame clones appear in the TCRdb table, and some are missing; sequencing was by immunoSEQ multiplex PCR. The sample shows around 340,000 clones, about 86% of them seen only once. Germline CDR1 and CDR2: LGHNA and YSLEER. The CDR3 totals 17 residues. V was clipped by 0 bases and J by 5 bases; unmatched bases: 8. The V and J genes are TRBV4-3 and TRBJ2-2; 8 positions agree with TRBD1. The sequenced sample consisted of PBMCs or T cells enriched from blood (not recorded which). The TCR comes from a middle-aged woman with acute COVID-19. CDR3: CASSQDRQGAWTGELFF. The CDR3 bases are TGCGCCAGCAGCCAAGATCGGCAGGGGGCTTGGACCGGGGAGCTGTTTTTT.